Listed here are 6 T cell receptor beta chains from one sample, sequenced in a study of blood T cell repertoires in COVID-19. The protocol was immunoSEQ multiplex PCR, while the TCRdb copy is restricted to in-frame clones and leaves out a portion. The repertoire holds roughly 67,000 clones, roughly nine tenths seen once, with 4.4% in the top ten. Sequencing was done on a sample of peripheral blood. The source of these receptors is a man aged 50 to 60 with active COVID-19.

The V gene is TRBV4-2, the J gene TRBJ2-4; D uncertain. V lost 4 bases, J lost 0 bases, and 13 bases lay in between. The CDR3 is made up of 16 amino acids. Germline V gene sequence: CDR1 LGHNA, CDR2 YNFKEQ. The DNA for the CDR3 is TGTGCCAGCAGCCCCTCGCTGACTGGAGCCAAAAACATTCAGTACTTC. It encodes CASSPSLTGAKNIQYF.

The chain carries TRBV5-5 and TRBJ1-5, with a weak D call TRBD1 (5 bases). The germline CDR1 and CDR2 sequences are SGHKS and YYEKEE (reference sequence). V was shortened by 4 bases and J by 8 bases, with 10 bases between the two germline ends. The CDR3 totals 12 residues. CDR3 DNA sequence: TGTGCCAGCAGCCTTTGGGGGGAGCCCCAGCATTTT. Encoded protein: CASSLWGEPQHF.

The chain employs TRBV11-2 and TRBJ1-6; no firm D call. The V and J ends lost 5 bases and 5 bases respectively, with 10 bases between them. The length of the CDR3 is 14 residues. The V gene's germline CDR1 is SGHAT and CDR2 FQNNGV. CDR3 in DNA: TGTGCCAGCAGCGGAGGGAGGGATAATTCACCCCTCCACTTT. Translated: CASSGGRDNSPLHF.

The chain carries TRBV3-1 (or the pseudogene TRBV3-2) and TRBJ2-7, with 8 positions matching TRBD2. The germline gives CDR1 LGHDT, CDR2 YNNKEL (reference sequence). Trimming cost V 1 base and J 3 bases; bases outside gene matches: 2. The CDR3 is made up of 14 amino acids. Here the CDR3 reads CASSQGTSLYEQYF. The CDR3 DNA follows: TGTGCCAGCAGCCAAGGGACTAGCCTCTACGAGCAGTACTTC.

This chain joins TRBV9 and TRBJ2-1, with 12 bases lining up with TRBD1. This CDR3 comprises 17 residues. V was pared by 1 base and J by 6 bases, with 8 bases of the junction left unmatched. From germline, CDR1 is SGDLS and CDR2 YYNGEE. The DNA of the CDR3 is TGTGCCAGCAGCGTATCCCCGGGACAGGGGGCAGGCAATGAGCAGTTCTTC. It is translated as CASSVSPGQGAGNEQFF.

CDR3 nucleotide sequence: TGTGCCAGCAGCTCGCGGACTAGCGGGAGCTACGAGCAGTACTTC. The encoded protein is CASSSRTSGSYEQYF. The rearrangement uses TRBV7-8 and TRBJ2-7, with TRBD2 identical over 13 bases. The CDR3 is 15 amino acids. CDR1 SGHVS and CDR2 FQNEAQ come from the germline V gene. V trimming: 4 bases; J trimming: 3 bases; junction bases outside the gene matches: 3.